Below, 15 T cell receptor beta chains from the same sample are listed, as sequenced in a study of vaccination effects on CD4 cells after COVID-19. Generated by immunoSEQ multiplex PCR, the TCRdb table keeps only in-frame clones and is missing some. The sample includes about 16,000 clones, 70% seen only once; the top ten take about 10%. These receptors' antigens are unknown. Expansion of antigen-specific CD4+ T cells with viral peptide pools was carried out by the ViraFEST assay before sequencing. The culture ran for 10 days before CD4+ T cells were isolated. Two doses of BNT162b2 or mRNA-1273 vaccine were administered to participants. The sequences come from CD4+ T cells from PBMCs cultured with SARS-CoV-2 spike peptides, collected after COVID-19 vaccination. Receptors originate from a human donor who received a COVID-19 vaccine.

DNA for the CDR3: TGTGCCAGCAGCCAATCATTGGCCCTCCACTTT. Protein sequence: CASSQSLALHF. The chain links TRBV3-1 (or the pseudogene TRBV3-2) to TRBJ1-6; D is undetermined. V was shortened by 2 bases and J by 14 bases, with 7 bases between the two germline ends. The CDR3 sequence is 11 residues long. CDR1 and CDR2 from the germline V gene are LGHDT and YNNKEL (reference sequence).

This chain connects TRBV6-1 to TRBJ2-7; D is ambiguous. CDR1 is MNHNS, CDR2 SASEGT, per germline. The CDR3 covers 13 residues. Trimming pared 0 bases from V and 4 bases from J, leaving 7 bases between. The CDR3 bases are TGTGCCAGCAGTGAAGCGCGACGGTACGAGCAGTACTTC. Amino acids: CASSEARRYEQYF.

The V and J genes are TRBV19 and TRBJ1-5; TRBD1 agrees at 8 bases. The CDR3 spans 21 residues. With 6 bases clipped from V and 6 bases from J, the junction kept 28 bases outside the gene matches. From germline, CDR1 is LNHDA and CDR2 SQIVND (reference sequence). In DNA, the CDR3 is TGTGCCAGTAGCGCACTCGACGATCGCCCCGGGACAGGTTATACTAGTCAGCCCCAGCATTTT. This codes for CASSALDDRPGTGYTSQPQHF. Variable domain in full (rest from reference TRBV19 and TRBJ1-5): DGGITQSPKYLFRKEGQNVTLSCEQNLNHDAMYWYRQDPGQGLRLIYYSQIVNDFQKGDIAEGYSVSREKKESFPLTVTSAQKNPTAFYLCASSALDDRPGTGYTSQPQHFGDGTRLSIL.

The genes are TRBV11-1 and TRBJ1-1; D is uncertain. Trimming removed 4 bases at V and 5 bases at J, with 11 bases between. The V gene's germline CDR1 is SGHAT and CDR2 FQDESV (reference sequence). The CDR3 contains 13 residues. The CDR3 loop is CASSSPPRTEAFF. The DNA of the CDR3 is TGTGCCAGCAGCTCCCCGCCACGGACTGAAGCTTTCTTT.

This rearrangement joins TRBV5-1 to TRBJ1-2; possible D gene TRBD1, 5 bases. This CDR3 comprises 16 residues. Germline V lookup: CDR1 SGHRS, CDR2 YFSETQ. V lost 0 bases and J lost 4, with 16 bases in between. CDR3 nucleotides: TGCGCCAGCAGCTTGGGTGGGGCCGGACGGATCTATGGCTACACCTTC. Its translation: CASSLGGAGRIYGYTF.

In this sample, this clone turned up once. The CDR3 bases are TGTGCCAGCAGTTTATTTGGGACGGGGTGGGGCTCCTATAATTCACCCCTCCACTTT. Its translation is CASSLFGTGWGSYNSPLHF. The J gene is TRBJ1-6, the V gene TRBV28, with D possibly being TRBD1 (5 bases). The CDR3 runs 19 residues. Germline V lookup: CDR1 MDHEN, CDR2 SYDVKM. Trimming cost V 1 base and J 0 bases, with 16 bases left between them.

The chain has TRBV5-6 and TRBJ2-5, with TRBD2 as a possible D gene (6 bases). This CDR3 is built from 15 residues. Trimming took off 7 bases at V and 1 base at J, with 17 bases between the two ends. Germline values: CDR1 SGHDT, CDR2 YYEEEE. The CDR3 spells CASLGVGTSQETQYF. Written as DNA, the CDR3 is TGTGCCAGCCTTGGGGTAGGGACTTCCCAAGAGACCCAGTACTTC.

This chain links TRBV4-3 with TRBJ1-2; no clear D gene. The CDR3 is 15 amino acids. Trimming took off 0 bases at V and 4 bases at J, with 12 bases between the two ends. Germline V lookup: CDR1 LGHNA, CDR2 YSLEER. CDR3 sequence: CASSQDLTLPYGYTF. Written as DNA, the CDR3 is TGCGCCAGCAGCCAAGATTTGACCCTACCCTATGGCTACACCTTC.

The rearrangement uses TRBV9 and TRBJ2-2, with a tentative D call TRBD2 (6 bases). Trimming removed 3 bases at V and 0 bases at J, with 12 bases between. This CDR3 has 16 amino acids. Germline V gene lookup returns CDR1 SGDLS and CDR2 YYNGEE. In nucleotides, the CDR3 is TGTGCCAGCAGCGCCCGGGGGACTCCGAACACCGGGGAGCTGTTTTTT. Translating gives CASSARGTPNTGELFF.

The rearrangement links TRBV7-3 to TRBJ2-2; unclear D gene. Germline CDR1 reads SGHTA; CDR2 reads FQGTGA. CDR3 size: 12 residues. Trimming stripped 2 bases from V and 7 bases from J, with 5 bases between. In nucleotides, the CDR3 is TGTGCCAGCAGCTTATGGGGCGGGGAGCTGTTTTTT. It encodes CASSLWGGELFF.

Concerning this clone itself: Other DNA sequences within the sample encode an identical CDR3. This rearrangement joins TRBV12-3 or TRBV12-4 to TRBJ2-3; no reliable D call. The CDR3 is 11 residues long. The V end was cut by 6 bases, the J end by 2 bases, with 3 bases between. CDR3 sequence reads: CASSYTDTQYF. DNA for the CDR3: TGTGCCAGCAGCTACACAGATACGCAGTATTTT.

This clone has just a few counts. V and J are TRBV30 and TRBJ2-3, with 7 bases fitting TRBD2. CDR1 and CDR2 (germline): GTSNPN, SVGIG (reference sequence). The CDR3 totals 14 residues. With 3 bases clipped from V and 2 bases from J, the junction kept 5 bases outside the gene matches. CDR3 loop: CAWRLAGLTDTQYF. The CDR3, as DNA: TGTGCCTGGAGGTTAGCGGGCCTCACAGATACGCAGTATTTT.

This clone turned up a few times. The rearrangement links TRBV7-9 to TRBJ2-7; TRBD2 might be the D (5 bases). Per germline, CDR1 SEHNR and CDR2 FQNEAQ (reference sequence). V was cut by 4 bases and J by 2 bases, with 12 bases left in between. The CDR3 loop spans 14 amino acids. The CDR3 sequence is CASSSRAVTYEQYF. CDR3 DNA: TGTGCCAGCAGCTCCAGAGCGGTGACCTACGAGCAGTACTTC.

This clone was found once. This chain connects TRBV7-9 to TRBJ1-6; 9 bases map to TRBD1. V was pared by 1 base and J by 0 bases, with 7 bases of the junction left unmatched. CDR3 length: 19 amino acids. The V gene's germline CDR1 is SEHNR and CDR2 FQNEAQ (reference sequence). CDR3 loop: CASSLVRQGEGSYNSPLHF. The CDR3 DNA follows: TGTGCCAGCAGCTTAGTCAGACAGGGGGAAGGCTCCTATAATTCACCCCTCCACTTT. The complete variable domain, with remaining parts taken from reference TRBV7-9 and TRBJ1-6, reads DTGVSQNPRHKITKRGQNVTFRCDPISEHNRLYWYRQTLGQGPEFLTYFQNEAQLEKSRLLSDRFSAERPKGSFSTLEIQRTEQGDSAMYLCASSLVRQGEGSYNSPLHFGNGTRLTVT.

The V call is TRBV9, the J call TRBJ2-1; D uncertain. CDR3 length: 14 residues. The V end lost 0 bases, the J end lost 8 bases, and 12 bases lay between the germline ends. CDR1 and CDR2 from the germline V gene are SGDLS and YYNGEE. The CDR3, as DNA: TGTGCCAGCAGCGTAGACAGCCGCAGGTATGAGCAGTTCTTC. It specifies CASSVDSRRYEQFF.